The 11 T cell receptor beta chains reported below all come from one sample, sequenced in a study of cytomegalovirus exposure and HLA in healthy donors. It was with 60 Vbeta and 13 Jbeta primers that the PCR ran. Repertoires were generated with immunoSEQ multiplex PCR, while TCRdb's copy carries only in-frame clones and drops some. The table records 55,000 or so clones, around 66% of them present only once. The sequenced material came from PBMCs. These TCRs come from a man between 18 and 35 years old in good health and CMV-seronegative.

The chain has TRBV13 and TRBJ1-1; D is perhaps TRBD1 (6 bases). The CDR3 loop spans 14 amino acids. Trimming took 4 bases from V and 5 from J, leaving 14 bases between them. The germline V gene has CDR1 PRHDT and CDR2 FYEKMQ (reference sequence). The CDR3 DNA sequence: TGTGCCAGCAGCTCGGGACAAAGGTCTACTGAAGCTTTCTTT. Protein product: CASSSGQRSTEAFF.

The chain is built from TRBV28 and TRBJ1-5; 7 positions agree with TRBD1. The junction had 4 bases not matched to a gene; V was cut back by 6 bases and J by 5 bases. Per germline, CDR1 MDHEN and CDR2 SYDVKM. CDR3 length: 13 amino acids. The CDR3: CASSRGTDQPQHF. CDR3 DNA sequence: TGTGCCAGCAGCAGGGGGACAGATCAGCCCCAGCATTTT.

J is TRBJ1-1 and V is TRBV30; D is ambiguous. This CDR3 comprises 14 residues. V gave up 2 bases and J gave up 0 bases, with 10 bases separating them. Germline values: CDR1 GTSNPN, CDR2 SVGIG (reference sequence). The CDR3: CAWSKDFLNTEAFF. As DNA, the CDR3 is TGTGCCTGGAGTAAGGACTTTCTGAACACTGAAGCTTTCTTT.

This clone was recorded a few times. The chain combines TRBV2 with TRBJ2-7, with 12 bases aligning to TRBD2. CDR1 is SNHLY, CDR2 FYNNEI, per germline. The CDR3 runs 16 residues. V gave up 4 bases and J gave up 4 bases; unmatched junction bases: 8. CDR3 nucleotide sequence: TGTGCCAGCAGTGGTTTTAGAGGGACTAGCGGGTACGAGCAGTACTTC. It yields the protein CASSGFRGTSGYEQYF.

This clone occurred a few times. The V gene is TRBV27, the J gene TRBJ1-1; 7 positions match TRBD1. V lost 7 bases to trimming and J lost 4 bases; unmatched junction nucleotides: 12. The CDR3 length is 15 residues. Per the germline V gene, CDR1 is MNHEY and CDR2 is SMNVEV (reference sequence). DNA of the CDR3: TGTGCCAGCATCATTTATAGGGCAGGGGGCACTGAAGCTTTCTTT. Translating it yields CASIIYRAGGTEAFF.

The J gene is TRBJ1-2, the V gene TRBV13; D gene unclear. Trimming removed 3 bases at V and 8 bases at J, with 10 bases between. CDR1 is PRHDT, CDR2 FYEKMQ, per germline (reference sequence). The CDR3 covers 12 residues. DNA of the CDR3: TGTGCCAGCAGCTTGGCACGAGGCGGCTACACCTTC. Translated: CASSLARGGYTF.

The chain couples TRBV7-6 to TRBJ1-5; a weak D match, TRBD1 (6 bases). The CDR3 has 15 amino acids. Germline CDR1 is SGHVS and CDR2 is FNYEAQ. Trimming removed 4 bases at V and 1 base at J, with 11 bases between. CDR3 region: CASSWRGGSNQPQHF. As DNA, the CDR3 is TGTGCCAGCAGCTGGCGGGGGGGCAGCAATCAGCCCCAGCATTTT.

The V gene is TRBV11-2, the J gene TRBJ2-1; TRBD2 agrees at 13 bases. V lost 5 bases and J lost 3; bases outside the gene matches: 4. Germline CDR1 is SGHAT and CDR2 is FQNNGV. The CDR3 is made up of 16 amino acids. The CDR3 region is CASSPRTSGSYNEQFF. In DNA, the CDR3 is TGTGCCAGCAGCCCCAGGACTAGCGGGAGCTACAATGAGCAGTTCTTC.

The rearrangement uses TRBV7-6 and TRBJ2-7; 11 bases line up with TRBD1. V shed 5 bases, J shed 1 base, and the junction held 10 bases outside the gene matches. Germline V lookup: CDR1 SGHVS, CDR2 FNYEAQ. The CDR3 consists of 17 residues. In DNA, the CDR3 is TGTGCCAGCAGCCCGCTAGGACAGGGGGCAATATCCTACGAGCAGTACTTC. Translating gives CASSPLGQGAISYEQYF.

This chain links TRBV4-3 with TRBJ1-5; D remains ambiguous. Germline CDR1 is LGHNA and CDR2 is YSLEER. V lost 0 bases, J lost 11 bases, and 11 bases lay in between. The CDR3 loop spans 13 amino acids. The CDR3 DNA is TGCGCCAGCAGCCAAGATTTAGATCGGGCCCAGCATTTT. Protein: CASSQDLDRAQHF.

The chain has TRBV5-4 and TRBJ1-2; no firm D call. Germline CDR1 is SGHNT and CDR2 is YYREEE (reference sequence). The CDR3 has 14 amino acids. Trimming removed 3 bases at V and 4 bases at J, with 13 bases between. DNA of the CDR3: TGTGCCAGCAGCTCCCTGACTGAACTCTATGGCTACACCTTC. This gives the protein CASSSLTELYGYTF.